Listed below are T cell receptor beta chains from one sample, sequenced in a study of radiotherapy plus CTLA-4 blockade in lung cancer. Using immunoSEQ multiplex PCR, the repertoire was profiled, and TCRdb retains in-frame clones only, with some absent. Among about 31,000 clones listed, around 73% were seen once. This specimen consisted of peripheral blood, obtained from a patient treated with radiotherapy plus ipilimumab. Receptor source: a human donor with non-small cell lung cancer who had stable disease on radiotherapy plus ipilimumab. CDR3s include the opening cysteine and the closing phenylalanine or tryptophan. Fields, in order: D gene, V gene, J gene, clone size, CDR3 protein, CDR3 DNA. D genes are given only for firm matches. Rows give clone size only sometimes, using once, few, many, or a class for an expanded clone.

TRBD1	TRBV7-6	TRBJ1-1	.	CASSITGGDTEAFF	TGTGCCAGCAGCATAACAGGGGGTGACACTGAAGCTTTCTTT
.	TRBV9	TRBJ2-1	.	CASSVSRDEQFF	TGTGCCAGCAGCGTGTCGAGGGATGAGCAGTTCTTC
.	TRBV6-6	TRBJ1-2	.	CASSYSVGRFSYTF	TGTGCCAGCAGTTACTCAGTGGGCAGATTTAGCTACACCTTC
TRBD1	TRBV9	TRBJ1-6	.	CASSFGQDNSPLHF	TGTGCCAGCAGCTTTGGACAGGATAATTCACCCCTCCACTTT
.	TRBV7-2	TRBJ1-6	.	CASSLWGGEHNSPLHF	TGTGCCAGCAGCTTATGGGGGGGCGAGCATAATTCACCCCTCCACTTT
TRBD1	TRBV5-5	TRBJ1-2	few	CASSLSWDSIVFYGYTF	TGTGCCAGCAGCTTGTCGTGGGACAGCATAGTTTTCTATGGCTACACCTTC
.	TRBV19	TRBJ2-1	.	CASNLGSYNEQFF	TGTGCCAGTAACCTGGGGTCCTACAATGAGCAGTTCTTC
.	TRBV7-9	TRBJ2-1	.	CASSLTVQIYNEQFF	TGTGCCAGCAGCTTAACCGTGCAGATCTACAATGAGCAGTTCTTC
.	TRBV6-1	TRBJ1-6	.	CASSARSLNSPLHF	TGTGCCAGCAGTGCCAGGAGCCTTAATTCACCCCTCCACTTT
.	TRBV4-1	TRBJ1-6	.	CASGLSPLHF	TGCGCCAGCGGCTTGTCACCCCTCCACTTT
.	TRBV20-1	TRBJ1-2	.	CSASGGRGYTF	TGCAGTGCTAGTGGCGGCCGGGGCTACACCTTC
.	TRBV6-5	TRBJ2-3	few	CASGQGTDTQYF	TGTGCCAGTGGCCAGGGCACAGATACGCAGTATTTT
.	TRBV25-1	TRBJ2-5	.	CASSDRRPGVVETQYF	TGTGCCAGCAGTGACCGGCGGCCAGGGGTCGTAGAGACCCAGTACTTC
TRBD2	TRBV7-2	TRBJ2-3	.	CASSFAGGGTDTQYF	TGTGCCAGCAGCTTCGCGGGGGGAGGTACAGATACGCAGTATTTT
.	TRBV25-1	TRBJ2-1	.	CASSERREQFF	TGTGCCAGCAGTGAAAGGAGGGAGCAGTTCTTC
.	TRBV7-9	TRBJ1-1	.	CASSSVGVMNTEAFF	TGTGCCAGCAGCTCCGTAGGGGTGATGAACACTGAAGCTTTCTTT
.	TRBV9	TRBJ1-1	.	CASSVDNGEAFF	TGTGCCAGCAGCGTAGATAATGGGGAAGCTTTCTTT
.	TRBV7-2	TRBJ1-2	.	CASSFWASSGLGYGYTF	TGTGCCAGCAGCTTTTGGGCGTCGAGTGGGTTAGGGTATGGCTACACCTTC
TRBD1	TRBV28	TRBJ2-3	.	CASSEDRATDTQYF	TGTGCCAGCAGTGAGGACAGGGCGACAGATACGCAGTATTTT
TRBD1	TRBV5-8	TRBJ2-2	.	CASSPDRGELFF	TGTGCCAGCAGCCCGGACAGGGGGGAGCTGTTTTTT
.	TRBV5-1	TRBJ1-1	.	CASSSMSNTEAFF	TGCGCCAGCAGTTCTATGAGTAACACTGAAGCTTTCTTT
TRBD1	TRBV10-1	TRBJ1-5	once	CASRIGTGGSNQPQHF	TGCGCCAGCAGGATCGGCACAGGGGGCTCTAATCAGCCCCAGCATTTT
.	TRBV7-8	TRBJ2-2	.	CASSTSRLALNTGELFF	TGTGCCAGCAGTACCTCTAGGCTAGCCTTGAACACCGGGGAGCTGTTTTTT
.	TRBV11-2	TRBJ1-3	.	CASSLVVRSGNTIYF	TGTGCCAGCAGCTTAGTGGTCCGCTCTGGAAACACCATATATTTT
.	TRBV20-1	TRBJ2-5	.	CSARLEETQYF	TGCAGTGCTAGACTCGAAGAGACCCAGTACTTC
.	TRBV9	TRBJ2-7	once	CASSFGIPGEQYF	TGTGCCAGCAGTTTTGGGATTCCCGGCGAGCAGTACTTC
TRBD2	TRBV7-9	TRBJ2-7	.	CASSPIAGGYEQYF	TGTGCCAGCAGCCCCATAGCGGGGGGTTACGAGCAGTACTTC
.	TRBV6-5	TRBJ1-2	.	CASSAQGRGYTF	TGTGCCAGCAGTGCCCAGGGCCGAGGCTACACCTTC
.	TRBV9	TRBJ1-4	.	CASSAGSTGGRGEKLFF	TGTGCCAGCAGCGCGGGTTCTACGGGAGGACGAGGTGAAAAACTGTTTTTT
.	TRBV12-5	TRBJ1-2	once	CASGLANYWSGGYTF	TGTGCTAGTGGTTTGGCAAACTACTGGTCCGGGGGCTACACCTTC
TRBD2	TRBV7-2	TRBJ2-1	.	CASSATSGGYNEQFF	TGTGCCAGCAGCGCTACTAGCGGGGGATACAATGAGCAGTTCTTC
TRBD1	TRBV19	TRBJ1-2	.	CASSIAQGASGYTF	TGTGCCAGTAGTATCGCCCAGGGGGCGAGTGGCTACACCTTC
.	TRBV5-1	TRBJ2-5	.	CASSFEGRETQYF	TGCGCCAGCAGCTTTGAAGGGAGAGAGACCCAGTACTTC
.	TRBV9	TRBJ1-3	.	CASSGGPYTIYF	TGTGCCAGCAGCGGAGGGCCGTACACCATATATTTT
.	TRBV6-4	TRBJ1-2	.	CASSMSGVGYTF	TGTGCCAGCAGTATGTCCGGGGTCGGCTACACCTTC
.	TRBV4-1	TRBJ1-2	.	CASSQEVQGSLNYGYTF	TGCGCCAGCAGCCAAGAAGTACAGGGATCCCTTAACTATGGCTACACCTTC
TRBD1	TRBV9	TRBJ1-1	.	CASSVQQGGTEAFF	TGTGCCAGCAGCGTTCAACAGGGGGGCACTGAAGCTTTCTTT
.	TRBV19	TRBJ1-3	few	CASRIDRRSGNTIYF	TGTGCCAGTAGGATCGACAGACGCTCTGGAAACACCATATATTTT
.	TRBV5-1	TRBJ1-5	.	CASSHIRGEGEGESNQPQHF	TGCGCCAGCAGCCATATCCGGGGGGAGGGAGAGGGGGAAAGCAATCAGCCCCAGCATTTT
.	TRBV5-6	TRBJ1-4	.	CASSHGLTNEKLFF	TGTGCCAGCAGCCACGGACTAACTAATGAAAAACTGTTTTTT
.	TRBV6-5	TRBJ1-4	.	CASSYSPGEKLFF	TGTGCCAGCAGTTACTCGCCCGGGGAAAAACTGTTTTTT
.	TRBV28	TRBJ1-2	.	CASSLRTGGHGYTF	TGTGCCAGCAGTTTACGGACCGGGGGACATGGCTACACCTTC
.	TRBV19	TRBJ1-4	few	CASSPDPQREKLFF	TGTGCCAGTAGTCCGGACCCCCAGAGAGAAAAACTGTTTTTT
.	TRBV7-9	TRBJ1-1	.	CASSSQTLNTEAFF	TGTGCCAGCAGCTCCCAGACTCTGAACACTGAAGCTTTCTTT
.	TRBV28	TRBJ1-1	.	CASSFGMTGEAFF	TGTGCCAGCAGTTTTGGGATGACTGGTGAAGCTTTCTTT
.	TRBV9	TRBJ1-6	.	CASSVGENSPLHF	TGTGCCAGCAGCGTAGGAGAAAATTCACCCCTCCACTTT
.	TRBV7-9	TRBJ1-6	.	CASSLGDRDLTLHF	TGTGCCAGCAGCTTAGGAGACAGAGATTTGACCCTCCACTTT
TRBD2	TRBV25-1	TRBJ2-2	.	CASSEWGAGGFTGELFF	TGTGCCAGCAGTGAATGGGGCGCGGGGGGGTTCACCGGGGAGCTGTTTTTT
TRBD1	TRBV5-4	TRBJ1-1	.	CASSLVGRGQGNTEAFF	TGTGCCAGCAGCTTGGTGGGGCGGGGACAGGGTAACACTGAAGCTTTCTTT
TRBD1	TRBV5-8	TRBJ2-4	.	CASSLQGAGAKNIQYF	TGTGCCAGCAGCTTACAGGGGGCAGGAGCCAAAAACATTCAGTACTTC
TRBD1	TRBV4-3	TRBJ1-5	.	CASSQGDRDQPQHF	TGCGCCAGCAGCCAAGGGGACAGGGATCAGCCCCAGCATTTT
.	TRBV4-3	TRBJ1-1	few	CASSQDRALTEAFF	TGCGCCAGCAGCCAAGATAGGGCCCTCACTGAAGCTTTCTTT
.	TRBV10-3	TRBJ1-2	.	CAISETGSEGGYTF	TGTGCCATCAGTGAGACAGGGTCGGAGGGCGGCTACACCTTC
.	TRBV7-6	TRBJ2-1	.	CASSRVLGNEQFF	TGTGCCAGCAGCAGGGTTCTGGGGAATGAGCAGTTCTTC
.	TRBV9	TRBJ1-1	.	CASSVDLGSNTEAFF	TGTGCCAGCAGCGTAGACCTGGGTAGTAACACTGAAGCTTTCTTT
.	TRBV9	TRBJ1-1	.	CASSPTDLNTEAFF	TGTGCCAGCAGCCCGACAGATCTAAACACTGAAGCTTTCTTT
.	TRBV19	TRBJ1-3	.	CASSMHKSSGNTIYF	TGTGCCAGTAGTATGCACAAGAGCTCTGGAAACACCATATATTTT
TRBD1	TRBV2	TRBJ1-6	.	CASRDRGSYNSPLHF	TGTGCCAGCCGGGACAGGGGGTCCTATAATTCACCCCTCCACTTT